This TCR beta chain was profiled in a study of blood T cell repertoires in COVID-19. Across the whole study: PBMCs, B-cell-depleted T cells, or T cells were the source of the cDNA or gDNA that made up the material.

The CDR3 covers 13 residues. Germline V gives CDR1 MNHEY, CDR2 SMNVEV (reference sequence). The ends lost 6 bases at V and 2 bases at J; junction bases unmatched: 1. In the source study's methods: Amplification with reference gene primers provided the estimates of nucleated cell counts. Clones were read by immunoSEQ multiplex PCR, and TCRdb kept only the in-frame ones, dropping some. D and trimming come from the DNA, and the V and J calls and clone size come from that table. The repertoire consists of a few hundred thousand clones, with about 87% occurring once and the leading ten covering approximately 6.2%.

The TCR originated in a man in his fifties or sixties who had recovered from COVID-19. This rearrangement joins TRBV27 to TRBJ2-7, with 10 bases identical to TRBD1. What was sequenced was peripheral blood. CDR3 loop: CASRGTGAYEQYF. CDR3 nucleotides: TGTGCCAGCAGGGGGACAGGGGCCTACGAGCAGTACTTC.